Listed below are T cell receptor beta chains from one sample, sequenced in a study of cytomegalovirus exposure and HLA in healthy donors. The repertoire was sequenced with immunoSEQ multiplex PCR; TCRdb's copy has only in-frame clones and lacks some. The profile shows 75,000 to 100,000 clones, around 80% of them singletons. Material for sequencing was PBMCs. Receptors originate from a man aged 40-49 years in good health and CMV-seropositive. Both conserved end residues are part of each CDR3. Each record gives: CDR3 DNA, CDR3 protein, J gene, clone size, D gene, V gene. A D gene is named only where the DNA matches it firmly. Clone size is not always given. Where it is, it says once, few, many or a class for expanded clones.

CDR3nt: TGCGCCAGCACCTCCACCCCCGGTAGCGGGGGGCCCAATGAGCAGTTCTTC
CDR3aa: CASTSTPGSGGPNEQFF
j_gene: TRBJ2-1
abundance: few
d_gene: TRBD2
v_gene: TRBV5-1

CDR3nt: TGTGCCAGCTCACGCGGGTCGGGGGATACGCAGTATTTT
CDR3aa: CASSRGSGDTQYF
j_gene: TRBJ2-3
abundance: NA
d_gene: NA
v_gene: TRBV18

CDR3nt: TGCAGCGTTGAAGGGGAGGCGAGCTCCTACGAGCAGTACTTC
CDR3aa: CSVEGEASSYEQYF
j_gene: TRBJ2-7
abundance: once
d_gene: NA
v_gene: TRBV29-1

CDR3nt: TGTGCCAGCAGCGCCTCGGGGGGGGCGGTCTACAATGAGCAGTTCTTC
CDR3aa: CASSASGGAVYNEQFF
j_gene: TRBJ2-1
abundance: NA
d_gene: TRBD2
v_gene: TRBV9

CDR3nt: TGTGCCAGCAGCGTTGGGGGGGCTAATGAAAAACTGTTTTTT
CDR3aa: CASSVGGANEKLFF
j_gene: TRBJ1-4
abundance: NA
d_gene: NA
v_gene: TRBV9

CDR3nt: TGTGCAAGTCGCTTAGGAGGCTCTAGCGGGAGGATCCCCTACGAGCAGTACTTC
CDR3aa: CASRLGGSSGRIPYEQYF
j_gene: TRBJ2-7
abundance: NA
d_gene: NA
v_gene: TRBV12-2

CDR3nt: TGTGCCAGCAGTAAAAGTAAGCGAGCGACAGAGACCCAGTACTTC
CDR3aa: CASSKSKRATETQYF
j_gene: TRBJ2-5
abundance: NA
d_gene: NA
v_gene: TRBV27

CDR3nt: TGTGCCAGCAGTTACCGTCTGACAGGCCCGGGGAAAGCTTTCTTT
CDR3aa: CASSYRLTGPGKAFF
j_gene: TRBJ1-1
abundance: NA
d_gene: NA
v_gene: TRBV6-5

CDR3nt: TGTGCCAGCAGCATAGAGACAGGGTTGAACACTGAAGCTTTCTTT
CDR3aa: CASSIETGLNTEAFF
j_gene: TRBJ1-1
abundance: NA
d_gene: TRBD1
v_gene: TRBV9

CDR3nt: TGTGCCAGCAGTTCTCCCGTCTCCTACGAGCAGTACTTC
CDR3aa: CASSSPVSYEQYF
j_gene: TRBJ2-7
abundance: NA
d_gene: NA
v_gene: TRBV27

CDR3nt: TGCGCCAGCAGCTCCTACCCCGGGGGGTCGAACTATGGCTACACCTTC
CDR3aa: CASSSYPGGSNYGYTF
j_gene: TRBJ1-2
abundance: NA
d_gene: NA
v_gene: TRBV5-1

CDR3nt: TGTGCCAGCAGTTTAGGAGGGGGCAGCAATCAGCCCCAGCATTTT
CDR3aa: CASSLGGGSNQPQHF
j_gene: TRBJ1-5
abundance: NA
d_gene: TRBD1
v_gene: TRBV28

CDR3nt: TGTGCCAGCAGCTTAGTTACCAGGGGGTACGAGCAGTACTTC
CDR3aa: CASSLVTRGYEQYF
j_gene: TRBJ2-7
abundance: NA
d_gene: TRBD1
v_gene: TRBV11-2

CDR3nt: TGTGCCAGCAGCCAAGAACAGGGGAGGTCTGAAGCTTTCTTT
CDR3aa: CASSQEQGRSEAFF
j_gene: TRBJ1-1
abundance: NA
d_gene: TRBD1
v_gene: TRBV4-2

CDR3nt: TGTGCCAGCAGCGTTACGGGGGTCTCACCCCTCCACTTT
CDR3aa: CASSVTGVSPLHF
j_gene: TRBJ1-6
abundance: NA
d_gene: NA
v_gene: TRBV9

CDR3nt: TGCGCCAGCAGACCTGAACCGGGAGCGACCTACGAGCAGTACTTC
CDR3aa: CASRPEPGATYEQYF
j_gene: TRBJ2-7
abundance: NA
d_gene: NA
v_gene: TRBV4-1

CDR3nt: TGTGCCAGCAGCAAAGGGACAGGGGGTAATAGCACTGAAGCTTTCTTT
CDR3aa: CASSKGTGGNSTEAFF
j_gene: TRBJ1-1
abundance: NA
d_gene: NA
v_gene: TRBV21-1

CDR3nt: TGTGCCAGCAGTCCACGCAGGGAGACCCAGTACTTC
CDR3aa: CASSPRRETQYF
j_gene: TRBJ2-5
abundance: NA
d_gene: NA
v_gene: TRBV28

CDR3nt: TGCGCCAGCAGCCTGGAGGGTCGAAGCACAGATACGCAGTATTTT
CDR3aa: CASSLEGRSTDTQYF
j_gene: TRBJ2-3
abundance: NA
d_gene: NA
v_gene: TRBV4-1

CDR3nt: TGCAGCGTGGGTGCGGACAATCAGCCCCAGCATTTT
CDR3aa: CSVGADNQPQHF
j_gene: TRBJ1-5
abundance: once
d_gene: NA
v_gene: TRBV29-1

CDR3nt: TGTGCCAGCCGGGACAGGGTACATGAGCAGTTCTTC
CDR3aa: CASRDRVHEQFF
j_gene: TRBJ2-1
abundance: NA
d_gene: TRBD1
v_gene: TRBV2

CDR3nt: TGTGCCACCAGCAGAGTAGGGATGGCAGGGCATAGGAGTGAGCAGTTCTTC
CDR3aa: CATSRVGMAGHRSEQFF
j_gene: TRBJ2-1
abundance: NA
d_gene: NA
v_gene: TRBV15

CDR3nt: TGCGCCAGCAGCTTCGGACAGACGAACACTGAAGCTTTCTTT
CDR3aa: CASSFGQTNTEAFF
j_gene: TRBJ1-1
abundance: NA
d_gene: NA
v_gene: TRBV5-1

CDR3nt: TGTGCCAGCAGTTATCGGGGTGACACAGATACGCAGTATTTT
CDR3aa: CASSYRGDTDTQYF
j_gene: TRBJ2-3
abundance: NA
d_gene: NA
v_gene: TRBV6-5

CDR3nt: TGTGCCAGCAGCCAACTGACAGGGGGCAATGAAAAACTGTTTTTT
CDR3aa: CASSQLTGGNEKLFF
j_gene: TRBJ1-4
abundance: NA
d_gene: TRBD1
v_gene: TRBV14

CDR3nt: TGCGCCAGCAGCTCGGAAGACAGCTACGAGCAGTACTTC
CDR3aa: CASSSEDSYEQYF
j_gene: TRBJ2-7
abundance: once
d_gene: NA
v_gene: TRBV5-1

CDR3nt: TGTGCCAGCATCCCAGGTTTGGCCAGCACTGAAGCTTTCTTT
CDR3aa: CASIPGLASTEAFF
j_gene: TRBJ1-1
abundance: NA
d_gene: NA
v_gene: TRBV6-1